These 21 T cell receptor beta chains share one sample of origin, sequenced in a study of CD8 T cells in Susac syndrome. Random hexamers were used to reverse transcribe the RNA input (0.5 to 1 ug). TCRdb reprocessed the immunoSEQ multiplex PCR reads with MiXCR, giving one entry per CDR3 protein. The sample contains some 18,000 distinct CDR3 sequences, 95% of which appear only once. Sequenced sample: CD8+ T cells from PBMCs. The source is a human donor in good health.

As DNA, the CDR3 is TGTGCCAGCAGCCACCTAGTGGGAGCCCACGGAGATACGCAGTATTTT. Translated, it gives CASSHLVGAHGDTQYF. The rearrangement joins TRBV7-2 to TRBJ2-3; D possibly corresponds to TRBD2 (5 bases). The CDR3 spans 16 residues. V gave up 5 bases and J gave up 5 bases, with 20 bases separating them. Germline CDR1 is SGHTA and CDR2 is FQGNSA.

V is TRBV28 and J is TRBJ2-5; 7 bases map to TRBD2. This CDR3 is built from 15 residues. V lost 6 bases, J lost 2 bases, and 9 bases stayed unmatched. Germline CDR1 is MDHEN and CDR2 is SYDVKM. The CDR3 protein is CASSPWLAEQETQYF. CDR3 nucleotide sequence: TGTGCCAGCAGCCCCTGGCTAGCGGAGCAAGAGACCCAGTACTTC.

The rearrangement links TRBV7-2 to TRBJ2-7; no definite D call. V was trimmed by 5 bases and J by 2 bases, leaving 10 bases between them. The CDR3 consists of 13 residues. Germline assignment: CDR1 SGHTA and CDR2 FQGNSA. CDR3 sequence: CASSLRTAYEQYF. In nucleotides, the CDR3 is TGTGCCAGCAGCCTCCGGACGGCCTACGAGCAGTACTTC.

The chain combines TRBV30 with TRBJ1-1, with D possibly TRBD1 on 5 matching bases. In germline, CDR1 is GTSNPN, CDR2 SVGIG (reference sequence). Between the trimmed V and J ends, which lost 4 bases and 6 bases, there was a span of 15 bases. The CDR3 has 13 amino acids. As DNA, the CDR3 is TGTGCCTGGACCCTCGGGGGGGGAGCTGAAGCTTTCTTT. Translation gives CAWTLGGGAEAFF.

V is TRBV19 and J is TRBJ1-1; D is perhaps TRBD1 (5 bases). The CDR3 is 14 amino acids. Trimming pared 7 bases from V and 0 bases from J, leaving 12 bases between. Germline CDR1 and CDR2: LNHDA and SQIVND (reference sequence). CDR3 DNA sequence: TGTGCCAGTATACGGAAGGGGATGAACACTGAAGCTTTCTTT. Encoded protein: CASIRKGMNTEAFF.

The V gene is TRBV12-5, the J gene TRBJ1-4; TRBD1 is a possible D gene (5 bases). CDR3 length equals 19 residues. The V gene lost 3 bases and the J gene lost 0 bases, with 20 bases spanning the gap. In germline, CDR1 is LGHNT, CDR2 FRNRAP. The CDR3 nucleotides read TGTGCTAGTGGTTTTTTTCCGGCGGGGACTTTTGCAACTAATGAAAAACTGTTTTTT. This sequence encodes CASGFFPAGTFATNEKLFF.

The rearrangement links TRBV7-3 to TRBJ2-3, with D possibly TRBD2 on 5 matching bases. The CDR3 totals 15 residues. CDR1 is SGHTA and CDR2 is FQGTGA in the germline V gene. Trimming stripped 5 bases from V and 0 bases from J, with 12 bases between. The CDR3 spells CASSLGIPSTDTQYF. The CDR3 DNA follows: TGTGCCAGCAGCCTCGGGATACCTAGCACAGATACGCAGTATTTT.

The J gene is TRBJ2-1, the V gene TRBV27, with 8 bases lining up with TRBD2. In germline, CDR1 is MNHEY, CDR2 SMNVEV (reference sequence). CDR3 length equals 14 residues. Trimming cost V 10 bases and J 0 bases; bases outside gene matches: 5. CDR3 in DNA: TGTGCCACTACTACTAGCGGCTCCTACAATGAGCAGTTCTTC. Translation gives CATTTSGSYNEQFF.

The V call is TRBV5-6, the J call TRBJ1-2, with 8 bases matching TRBD1. The CDR3 spans 12 residues. From germline, CDR1 is SGHDT and CDR2 YYEEEE. The ends lost 4 bases at V and 8 bases at J; junction bases unmatched: 4. The CDR3 DNA reads TGTGCCAGCAGCGGGACAGGTTTCGGCTACACCTTC. Protein product: CASSGTGFGYTF. The full variable domain, rest sourced from reference TRBV5-6 and TRBJ1-2, is DAGVTQSPTHLIKTRGQQVTLRCSPKSGHDTVSWYQQALGQGPQFIFQYYEEEERQRGNFPDRFSGHQFPNYSSELNVNALLLGDSALYLCASSGTGFGYTFGSGTRLTVV.

The chain combines TRBV9 with TRBJ1-1; D is uncertain. V lost 0 bases and J lost 2, with 5 bases in between. Germline V CDR1 and CDR2: SGDLS, YYNGEE. The CDR3 has 13 amino acids. The CDR3: CASSVGDNTEAFF. For the CDR3, the DNA is TGTGCCAGCAGCGTAGGAGACAACACTGAAGCTTTCTTT.

The gene calls are TRBV7-2 and TRBJ2-2; possible D gene TRBD1, 6 bases. The V end was cut by 6 bases, the J end by 2 bases, with 10 bases between. CDR3 length: 14 amino acids. The V gene's germline CDR1 is SGHTA and CDR2 FQGNSA. DNA of the CDR3: TGTGCCAGCAGTCCCGGGACAAACACCGGGGAGCTGTTTTTT. Translated, it gives CASSPGTNTGELFF.

The chain couples TRBV29-1 to TRBJ1-1; D is undetermined. Germline V lookup: CDR1 SQVTM, CDR2 ANQGSEA. The CDR3 has 12 amino acids. V lost 3 bases and J lost 1, with 6 bases in between. The CDR3 here is CSVESQNTEAFF. The CDR3 DNA reads TGCAGCGTTGAGTCTCAGAACACTGAAGCTTTCTTT.

CDR3 sequence reads: CASSLGSGSSGELFF. The DNA of the CDR3 is TGTGCCAGCAGCTTAGGTAGCGGGAGCTCCGGGGAGCTGTTTTTT. The gene calls are TRBV7-6 and TRBJ2-2; 9 bases map to TRBD2. Germline CDR1 reads SGHVS; CDR2 reads FNYEAQ. The length of the CDR3 is 15 residues. Losses at the gene ends were 1 base for V and 6 bases for J; bases not matched to a gene: 3.

The rearrangement links TRBV29-1 to TRBJ2-1; 9 bases agree with TRBD2. The length of the CDR3 is 16 residues. Per germline, CDR1 SQVTM and CDR2 ANQGSEA. The V and J ends lost 6 bases and 2 bases, in that order; junction bases with no gene match: 11. The CDR3 bases are TGCAGCGTCCCAGTGCATAGCGGGAGTGCCTACAATGAGCAGTTCTTC. As protein: CSVPVHSGSAYNEQFF.

The chain has TRBV28 and TRBJ2-5; D unresolved. CDR1 is MDHEN, CDR2 SYDVKM, per germline. The V end was cut by 5 bases, the J end by 5 bases, with 9 bases between. The CDR3 spans 12 residues. The CDR3 loop reads CASSPNRETQYF. Here the CDR3 DNA reads TGTGCCAGCAGTCCCAACCGGGAGACCCAGTACTTC.

The chain links TRBV4-3 to TRBJ2-3; D gene ambiguous. The CDR3 has 15 amino acids. Germline CDR1 is LGHNA and CDR2 is YSLEER. Trimming took off 3 bases at V and 0 bases at J, with 10 bases between the two ends. Here the CDR3 reads CASSHLYGSTDTQYF. In DNA, the CDR3 is TGCGCCAGCAGCCACCTCTATGGAAGCACAGATACGCAGTATTTT.

The chain links TRBV2 to TRBJ2-4; 14 positions match TRBD2. CDR3 length equals 16 residues. V was pared by 6 bases and J by 6 bases, with 7 bases of the junction left unmatched. CDR1 is SNHLY, CDR2 FYNNEI, per germline. The CDR3 is CASRATSGRAGNIQYF. The CDR3 region has the DNA TGTGCCAGCAGAGCGACTAGCGGGAGGGCCGGAAACATTCAGTACTTC.

The chain employs TRBV24-1 and TRBJ2-1; D is possibly TRBD2 (6 bases). The CDR3 consists of 14 residues. Between the trimmed V and J ends, which lost 6 bases and 6 bases, there was a span of 14 bases. Germline-derived CDR1 and CDR2 are KGHDR and SFDVKD. The CDR3 DNA follows: TGTGCCACCAGTTCATGGGTGGGGGGCAATGAGCAGTTCTTC. This sequence encodes CATSSWVGGNEQFF.

Only one count was recorded for this clonotype. The chain carries TRBV7-9 and TRBJ2-1, with D possibly being TRBD2 (6 bases). Trimming cost V 1 base and J 10 bases, with 8 bases left between them. This CDR3 is built from 12 residues. CDR1 is SEHNR, CDR2 FQNEAQ, per germline (reference sequence). CDR3 sequence reads: CASSLEGGEQFF. CDR3 in DNA: TGTGCCAGCAGCTTAGAGGGAGGAGAGCAGTTCTTC.

The chain employs TRBV15 and TRBJ2-5; no definite D call. In germline, CDR1 is LNHNV, CDR2 YYDKDF (reference sequence). The V end lost 1 base, the J end lost 2 bases, and 8 bases lay between the germline ends. This CDR3 is 14 amino acids long. CDR3 coding DNA: TGTGCCACCAGCAGAGGGGGTGAACAAGAGACCCAGTACTTC. This encodes CATSRGGEQETQYF.

This clonotype was observed once. The V call is TRBV27, the J call TRBJ2-2, with D unclear. The ends were cut back, 5 bases at V and 0 bases at J, with 1 base in the middle. CDR3 length: 12 amino acids. In germline, CDR1 is MNHEY, CDR2 SMNVEV (reference sequence). The CDR3 region has the DNA TGTGCCAGCAGTGCGAACACCGGGGAGCTGTTTTTT. This gives the protein CASSANTGELFF.